A single sample gave rise to the 17 T cell receptor beta chains below, sequenced in a study of T cells in Graves' hyperthyroidism and ophthalmopathy. RNA transcripts provided the source from which TCR beta CDR3 regions were amplified. First-round RT-PCR with HTBI primers amplified the TCR CDR3 region. Via MiXCR, TCRdb re-called the multiplex PCR reads, giving one row per CDR3 protein. The repertoire holds some 440,000 distinct CDR3 sequences, with around a sixth as singletons. The sequencing input was blood. The receptors originated from a woman aged 18-29 years with Graves' hyperthyroidism.

This clonotype showed up many times. This sequence joins TRBV10-3 and TRBJ1-1; D is perhaps TRBD1 (5 bases). The CDR3 runs 12 residues. The V end lost 8 bases, the J end lost 1 base, and 8 bases lay between the germline ends. Germline V gene sequence: CDR1 ENHRY, CDR2 SYGVKD. CDR3 bases: TGTGCCATCCGGGACCGGAACACTGAAGCTTTCTTT. It is translated as CAIRDRNTEAFF.

V and J are TRBV27 and TRBJ2-1, with D possibly TRBD2 on 5 matching bases. Trimming pared 8 bases from V and 0 bases from J, leaving 11 bases between. The CDR3 contains 14 residues. CDR1 MNHEY and CDR2 SMNVEV come from the germline V gene (reference sequence). Written as DNA, the CDR3 is TGTGCCAGCGCCGACGGAGGCTCCTACAATGAGCAGTTCTTC. This codes for CASADGGSYNEQFF.

This clonotype was recorded at least ten times. The CDR3 sequence: CASSLGLSGWNTGELFF. The CDR3, as DNA: TGCGCCAGCAGCTTGGGCCTATCGGGGTGGAACACCGGGGAGCTGTTTTTT. The V and J genes are TRBV5-1 and TRBJ2-2; D may be TRBD2 (5 bases). V dropped 0 bases and J dropped 1 base, with 13 bases sitting between them. Germline CDR1 SGHRS, CDR2 YFSETQ. This CDR3 has 17 amino acids.

The sample holds many counts of this clonotype. V gene TRBV7-8 combines with J gene TRBJ2-1; the D gene is possibly TRBD1 (5 bases). The CDR3 covers 18 residues. V dropped 1 base and J dropped 3 bases, with 19 bases sitting between them. Germline V gene data show CDR1 as SGHVS and CDR2 as FQNEAQ. CDR3 sequence: CASSLGAPGPEIYNEQFF. CDR3 DNA: TGTGCCAGCAGCTTAGGCGCACCAGGGCCGGAGATCTACAATGAGCAGTTCTTC.

This clonotype was recorded many times. V usage is TRBV11-3 and J usage is TRBJ2-1; 11 nucleotides match TRBD2. This CDR3 spans 14 amino acids. Germline CDR1 and CDR2: SGHNT and YENEEA. The junction had 9 bases not matched to a gene; V was cut back by 5 bases and J by 12 bases. The chain's CDR3 is CASSLGTSGKGQFF. In nucleotides, the CDR3 is TGTGCCAGCAGCCTCGGGACTAGCGGCAAGGGGCAGTTCTTC.

This clonotype was seen repeatedly, ten times or more. The V gene is TRBV12-3 or TRBV12-4, the J gene TRBJ1-3; D remains ambiguous. Trimming left V 6 bases short and J 8 bases short, with 14 bases between. The length of the CDR3 is 13 residues. The CDR3 loop reads CASRVGSEDTIYF. The CDR3 nucleotides are TGTGCCAGCAGGGTCGGATCAGAAGACACCATATATTTT.

This chain connects TRBV20-1 to TRBJ2-1; 9 bases are shared with TRBD1. The CDR3 consists of 16 residues. CDR1 is DFQATT and CDR2 is SNEGSKA in the germline V gene (reference sequence). Trimming removed 6 bases from V and 5 bases from J; junction bases left unmatched: 14. CDR3 region: CSARDPRQGGNNEQFF. DNA of the CDR3: TGCAGTGCCCGAGACCCCAGACAGGGGGGGAACAATGAGCAGTTCTTC.

This clonotype was detected ten times or more. This sequence joins TRBV27 and TRBJ2-1, with TRBD2 matching over 9 bases. From germline, CDR1 is MNHEY and CDR2 SMNVEV (reference sequence). This CDR3 contains 16 residues. With 6 bases clipped from V and 1 base from J, the junction kept 7 bases outside the gene matches. The CDR3 bases are TGTGCCAGCAGCATTAGCGGGAGTACATCCTACAATGAGCAGTTCTTC. It specifies CASSISGSTSYNEQFF.

This clonotype was seen at least ten times. The chain uses TRBV27 and TRBJ2-1, with D tentatively TRBD1 or TRBD2 (5 bases each). Germline CDR1 is MNHEY and CDR2 is SMNVEV (reference sequence). This CDR3 is 12 amino acids long. V gave up 8 bases and J gave up 4 bases, with 9 bases separating them. The CDR3 coding sequence is TGTGCCAGCGGGGACCTATACAATGAGCAGTTCTTC. It codes for CASGDLYNEQFF.

The chain links TRBV20-1 to TRBJ1-4, with 10 bases that match TRBD1. The CDR3 consists of 15 residues. Germline trimming cut 0 bases from V and 5 bases from J; bases unmatched to any gene: 3. Germline CDR1 is DFQATT and CDR2 is SNEGSKA (reference sequence). This chain's CDR3 is CSARDMGQGNEKLFF. The CDR3 DNA sequence: TGCAGTGCTAGAGATATGGGACAGGGGAATGAAAAACTGTTTTTT.

This clonotype was detected only a few times. The rearrangement joins TRBV20-1 to TRBJ2-2, with 11 nucleotides matching TRBD2. The CDR3 has 15 residues. V was clipped by 3 bases and J by 6 bases; unmatched bases: 6. Germline loops: CDR1 DFQATT, CDR2 SNEGSKA (reference sequence). CDR3 in DNA: TGCAGTGCTAGGCGCCTAGCGGGGGGTCCCGGGGAGCTGTTTTTT. Encoded protein: CSARRLAGGPGELFF.

This clonotype was seen many times. The chain employs TRBV5-1 and TRBJ2-1; D gene ambiguous. Germline V gene data show CDR1 as SGHRS and CDR2 as YFSETQ. CDR3 length: 14 residues. V was clipped by 5 bases and J by 0 bases, with 9 bases between them. Here the CDR3 reads CASSLQSSYNEQFF. Here the CDR3 DNA reads TGCGCCAGCAGTCTACAGAGCTCCTACAATGAGCAGTTCTTC.

This clonotype was counted many times. The CDR3 region has the DNA TGTGCCAGCTCACCCCGACAGGGGTCGGGGAGTGAGCAGTTCTTC. It yields the protein CASSPRQGSGSEQFF. The chain couples TRBV18 to TRBJ2-1; 8 bases map to TRBD1. Germline V gene lookup returns CDR1 KGHSH and CDR2 LQKENI. The trim removed 3 bases at V and 9 bases at J, leaving 10 bases unmatched. The CDR3 covers 15 residues.

Ten or more counts support this clonotype. The J gene is TRBJ2-7, the V gene TRBV10-3, with 9 positions matching TRBD1. The CDR3 spans 15 residues. CDR1 and CDR2 (germline): ENHRY, SYGVKD. V lost 6 bases, J lost 0 bases, and 6 bases stayed unmatched. The CDR3 loop is CAIRVDRGFSYEQYF. CDR3 nucleotide sequence: TGTGCCATCAGGGTCGACAGGGGGTTCTCCTACGAGCAGTACTTC.

V gene TRBV28 combines with J gene TRBJ1-2; 8 bases are shared with TRBD1. Germline trimming cut 4 bases from V and 8 bases from J; bases unmatched to any gene: 12. CDR1 and CDR2 from the germline V gene are MDHEN and SYDVKM. The CDR3 is made up of 15 amino acids. CDR3 bases: TGTGCCAGCAGTTCGCTGCCGGACAGGGTTGAGGGCTACACCTTC. Translated, it gives CASSSLPDRVEGYTF.

In this sample, this clonotype turned up many times. V usage is TRBV29-1 and J usage is TRBJ1-2; D gene uncertain. Trimming stripped 4 bases from V and 8 bases from J, with 14 bases between. The V gene's germline CDR1 is SQVTM and CDR2 ANQGSEA. This CDR3 has 12 amino acids. This CDR3 is CSVVLGLQGYTF. The DNA for the CDR3 is TGCAGCGTTGTTCTGGGCTTACAAGGCTACACCTTC.

This clonotype has at least ten counts. The gene calls are TRBV6-1 and TRBJ2-5; no firm D call. The CDR3 is made up of 13 amino acids. The germline CDR1 and CDR2 sequences are MNHNS and SASEGT. Trimming pared 6 bases from V and 0 bases from J, leaving 8 bases between. In DNA form, the CDR3 reads TGTGCCAGCAGATCGGGCCACCAAGAGACCCAGTACTTC. The encoded protein is CASRSGHQETQYF.